What follows are 18 T cell receptor beta chains derived from one specimen sequenced in a study of cytomegalovirus exposure and HLA in healthy donors. TCRdb keeps only in-frame clones here, not all; method: immunoSEQ multiplex PCR. The sample comprises some 90,000 clones, roughly 90% of which are singletons, and 6.3% rests with the top ten. The material sequenced was PBMCs. Receptor source: a man aged 18 to 30 in good health and CMV-seropositive.

The V gene is TRBV7-2, the J gene TRBJ2-1; a possible D gene is TRBD2 (5 bases). Germline V lookup: CDR1 SGHTA, CDR2 FQGNSA. Trimming took 3 bases from V and 9 from J, leaving 9 bases between them. The CDR3 sequence is 12 residues long. The CDR3 loop is CASSLVRGEQFF. CDR3 DNA sequence: TGTGCCAGCAGCTTGGTTCGGGGTGAGCAGTTCTTC.

The chain couples TRBV9 to TRBJ2-7, with D possibly TRBD2 on 6 matching bases. V gave up 2 bases and J gave up 6 bases, with 15 bases separating them. Looked up from germline, CDR1 is SGDLS and CDR2 is YYNGEE. The CDR3 spans 14 residues. As DNA, the CDR3 is TGTGCCAGCAGCGTCGGTGTTAGCGGCCCCGAGCAGTACTTC. It translates to CASSVGVSGPEQYF.

The chain links TRBV14 to TRBJ1-2; tentatively, D is TRBD1 (5 bases). With 1 base removed from V and 0 bases from J, the gap between germline ends came to 9 bases. This CDR3 is 15 amino acids long. The germline V gene has CDR1 SGHDN and CDR2 FVKESK. CDR3 in amino acids: CASSQVKGANYGYTF. The DNA for the CDR3 is TGTGCCAGCAGCCAAGTGAAAGGGGCTAACTATGGCTACACCTTC. The full variable domain, rest sourced from reference TRBV14 and TRBJ1-2, is EAGVTQFPSHSVIEKGQTVTLRCDPISGHDNLYWYRRVMGKEIKFLLHFVKESKQDESGMPNNRFLAERTGGTYSTLKVQPAELEDSGVYFCASSQVKGANYGYTFGSGTRLTVV.

The chain couples TRBV2 to TRBJ1-2; the D gene is possibly TRBD1 (5 bases). The V gene's germline CDR1 is SNHLY and CDR2 FYNNEI. This CDR3 is built from 12 residues. Between the trimmed V and J ends, which lost 6 bases and 7 bases, there was a span of 12 bases. CDR3 DNA: TGTGCCAGCAGAAGTGGGGGGACTGGCTACACCTTC. Protein: CASRSGGTGYTF.

This rearrangement joins TRBV14 to TRBJ2-3; no reliable D call. The V end was cut by 5 bases, the J end by 5 bases, with 11 bases between. Germline CDR1 is SGHDN and CDR2 is FVKESK. CDR3 size: 13 residues. In DNA form, the CDR3 reads TGTGCCAGCAGCTACTACCTGGGAGATACGCAGTATTTT. Translating it yields CASSYYLGDTQYF.

V is TRBV7-3 and J is TRBJ2-1, with 10 bases lining up with TRBD2. J gave up 5 bases and V 8 bases, and 6 bases lay outside the gene matches. CDR3 size: 14 residues. Germline V CDR1 and CDR2: SGHTA, FQGTGA. DNA of the CDR3: TGTGCCAGCGCGGCTAGCGGGAGCGACAATGAGCAGTTCTTC. Translation: CASAASGSDNEQFF. The full variable domain, in which reference TRBV7-3 and TRBJ2-1 provide the parts outside the CDR3, is GAGVSQTPSNKVTEKGKYVELRCDPISGHTALYWYRQSLGQGPEFLIYFQGTGAADDSGLPNDRFFAVRPEGSVSTLKIQRTERGDSAVYLCASAASGSDNEQFFGPGTRLTVL.

A single count supports this clone. This sequence joins TRBV7-2 and TRBJ2-5, with 12 bases that match TRBD2. The trim removed 4 bases at V and 6 bases at J, leaving 9 bases unmatched. In germline, CDR1 is SGHTA, CDR2 FQGNSA. The CDR3 spans 16 residues. CDR3 loop: CASSSGDGTSGQTQYF. Written as DNA, the CDR3 is TGTGCCAGCAGCTCGGGTGACGGGACTAGCGGGCAGACCCAGTACTTC. Full variable domain (outside the CDR3, taken from reference TRBV7-2 and TRBJ2-5): GAGVSQSPSNKVTEKGKDVELRCDPISGHTALYWYRQSLGQGLEFLIYFQGNSAPDKSGLPSDRFSAERTGGSVSTLTIQRTQQEDSAVYLCASSSGDGTSGQTQYFGPGTRLLVL.

The chain combines TRBV18 with TRBJ2-1; 15 nucleotides agree with TRBD2. Germline CDR1 and CDR2: KGHSH and LQKENI. V lost 2 bases and J lost 9; bases outside the gene matches: 8. The length of the CDR3 is 17 residues. CDR3 bases: TGTGCCAGCTCACCATCGGGCCGGACTAGCGGGAGGGGTGAGCAGTTCTTC. Translation: CASSPSGRTSGRGEQFF.

This clone occurred once. The J gene is TRBJ1-6, the V gene TRBV5-6; D might be TRBD1 (5 bases). The V gene lost 1 base and the J gene lost 6 bases, with 14 bases spanning the gap. The germline V gene encodes CDR1 SGHDT and CDR2 YYEEEE. The CDR3 has 16 amino acids. The CDR3 loop is CASSLFPRAVNSPLHF. CDR3 bases: TGTGCCAGCAGCTTGTTTCCCAGGGCTGTTAATTCACCCCTCCACTTT.

The gene calls are TRBV5-4 and TRBJ2-7, with 8 bases that match TRBD2. The CDR3 totals 16 residues. The ends lost 4 bases at V and 6 bases at J; junction bases unmatched: 15. CDR1 and CDR2 (germline): SGHNT, YYREEE (reference sequence). This chain's CDR3 is CASSPPLGTSPSEQYF. The CDR3 nucleotides read TGTGCCAGCAGCCCGCCTTTAGGGACTAGTCCATCCGAGCAGTACTTC.

The chain combines TRBV6-1 with TRBJ2-3; D is uncertain. V lost 5 bases to trimming and J lost 0 bases, with 3 bases between them. CDR3 length: 12 amino acids. From germline, CDR1 is MNHNS and CDR2 SASEGT. The CDR3 here is CASSSSTDTQYF. The DNA for the CDR3 is TGTGCCAGCAGTTCTAGCACAGATACGCAGTATTTT.

This clone appeared a single time. The gene calls are TRBV18 and TRBJ1-5; tentative D call: TRBD1 (5 bases). V shed 3 bases and J shed 2 bases, with 14 bases lying between them. The CDR3 has 16 residues. The germline gives CDR1 KGHSH, CDR2 LQKENI. The CDR3 DNA sequence: TGTGCCAGCTCACCTTACGACACGGGGGGCAATCAGCCCCAGCATTTT. Translated: CASSPYDTGGNQPQHF. The full variable domain, its missing parts supplied by reference TRBV18 and TRBJ1-5, is NAGVMQNPRHLVRRRGQEARLRCSPMKGHSHVYWYRQLPEEGLKFMVYLQKENIIDESGMPKERFSAEFPKEGPSILRIQQVVRGDSAAYFCASSPYDTGGNQPQHFGDGTRLSIL.

This clone came up a few times. The rearrangement uses TRBV6-1 and TRBJ2-7, with TRBD1 as a possible D gene (5 bases). Per the germline V gene, CDR1 is MNHNS and CDR2 is SASEGT. The CDR3 length is 12 residues. With 10 bases removed from V and 4 bases from J, the gap between germline ends came to 14 bases. DNA for the CDR3: TGTGCCACTCATGACAGACATTACGAGCAGTACTTC. Amino acid sequence: CATHDRHYEQYF.

The rearrangement links TRBV7-2 to TRBJ2-3; D is possibly TRBD2 (7 bases). The CDR3 loop spans 16 amino acids. Germline V lookup: CDR1 SGHTA, CDR2 FQGNSA. Trimming pared 4 bases from V and 4 bases from J, leaving 18 bases between. In DNA form, the CDR3 reads TGTGCCAGCAGCTCCGGCGGGGGCCCGGCCCCAGATACGCAGTATTTT. It encodes CASSSGGGPAPDTQYF.

This clone is a singleton in its sample. The V and J genes are TRBV4-2 and TRBJ1-6, with 7 bases that match TRBD1. The germline V gene encodes CDR1 LGHNA and CDR2 YNFKEQ. V lost 1 base to trimming and J lost 3 bases; unmatched junction nucleotides: 6. This CDR3 region has 17 residues. The CDR3 sequence is CASSQVGQPLYNSPLHF. CDR3 sequence (DNA): TGTGCCAGCAGCCAAGTGGGACAGCCTCTCTATAATTCACCCCTCCACTTT.

The chain uses TRBV19 and TRBJ2-3, with TRBD1 matching over 11 bases. Germline V gene sequence: CDR1 LNHDA, CDR2 SQIVND (reference sequence). The V gene end was trimmed by 5 bases and the J gene end by 4 bases; junction bases not matched to a gene: 2. The CDR3 has 14 residues. Here the CDR3 DNA reads TGTGCCAGTAGTGGGACAGGGGGACCAGATACGCAGTATTTT. The encoded protein is CASSGTGGPDTQYF. Using reference TRBV19 and TRBJ2-3 for the parts outside the CDR3, the full variable domain is DGGITQSPKYLFRKEGQNVTLSCEQNLNHDAMYWYRQDPGQGLRLIYYSQIVNDFQKGDIAEGYSVSREKKESFPLTVTSAQKNPTAFYLCASSGTGGPDTQYFGPGTRLTVL.

This chain uses TRBV19 with TRBJ2-7; maybe TRBD2 (6 bases). Germline V gene data show CDR1 as LNHDA and CDR2 as SQIVND (reference sequence). The CDR3 has 15 amino acids. V shed 7 bases and J shed 4 bases, with 20 bases lying between them. The CDR3 DNA is TGTGCCAGTAAGGGCGGGACCCGTTCCCCTTACGAGCAGTACTTC. This encodes CASKGGTRSPYEQYF.

This clone was found a few times. The chain recombines TRBV7-4 with TRBJ2-7, with 13 nucleotides matching TRBD2. CDR1 and CDR2 from the germline V gene are SGHVT and SQSDAQ. This CDR3 comprises 18 residues. The V gene end was trimmed by 0 bases and the J gene end by 2 bases; junction bases not matched to a gene: 7. CDR3 nucleotide sequence: TGTGCCAGCAGCTTAGCGAGGACTAGCGGGAGAAGGGCCTACGAGCAGTACTTC. This encodes CASSLARTSGRRAYEQYF.